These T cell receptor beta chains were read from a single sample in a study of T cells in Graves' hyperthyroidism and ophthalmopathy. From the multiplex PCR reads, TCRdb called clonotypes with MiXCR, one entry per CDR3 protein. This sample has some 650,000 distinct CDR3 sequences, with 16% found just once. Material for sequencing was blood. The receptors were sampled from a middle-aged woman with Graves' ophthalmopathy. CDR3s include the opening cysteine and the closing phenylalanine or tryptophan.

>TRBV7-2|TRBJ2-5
CASSRGTSGGFETQYF
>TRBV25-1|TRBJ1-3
CAGSGGSSGNTIYF
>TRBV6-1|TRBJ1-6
CASTSGTQSPLHF
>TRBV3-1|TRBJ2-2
CASSPWTGGADTGELFF
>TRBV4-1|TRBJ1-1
CASSQDPISGTVGTEAFF
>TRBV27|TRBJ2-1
CASAVGSSSYNEQFF
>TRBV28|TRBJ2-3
CASSTLRTDTQYF
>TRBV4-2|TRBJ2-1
CASSQDTSGHYNEQFF
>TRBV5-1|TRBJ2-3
CASSQTSGGAGADTQYF
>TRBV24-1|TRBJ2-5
CATSDALQETQYF
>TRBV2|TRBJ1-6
CASSSTRRNSPLHF
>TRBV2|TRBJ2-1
CASRNRAAYNEQFF
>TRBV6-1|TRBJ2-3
CASSGGTFTDTQYF
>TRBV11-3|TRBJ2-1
CASSLGASGRGSEQFF
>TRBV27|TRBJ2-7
CASSSTGETYEQYF
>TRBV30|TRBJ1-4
CALTPGAEEKLFF
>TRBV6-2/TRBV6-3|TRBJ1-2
CASRQTGTNYGYTF
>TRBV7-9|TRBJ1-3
CASSRSGVGNTIYF
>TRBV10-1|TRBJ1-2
CASSAAPNYGYTF
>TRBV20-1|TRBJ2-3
CSASLPGTDTQYF
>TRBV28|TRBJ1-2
CASRRTGSDYGYTF
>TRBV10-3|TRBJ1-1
CAISNDGKPYTEAFF
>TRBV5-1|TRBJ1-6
CASSLAPGQADSYNSPLHF
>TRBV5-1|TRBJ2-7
CASSPLVSTYEQYF
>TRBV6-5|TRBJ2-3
CASRRWRAESTDTQYF
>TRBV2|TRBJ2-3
CASSEAPTDTQYF
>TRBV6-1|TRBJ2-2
CASSESEQGNTGELFF
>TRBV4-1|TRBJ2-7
CASSQIGLREQYF
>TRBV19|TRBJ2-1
CASKVEGGLSSYNEQFF
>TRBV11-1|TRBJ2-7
CASSAPGLAGRQYF
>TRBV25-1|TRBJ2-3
CASSESGALTDTQYF
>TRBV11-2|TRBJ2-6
CASSLTVGGFGANVLTF
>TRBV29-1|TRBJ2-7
CSVAGGTASYEQYF
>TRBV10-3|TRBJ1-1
CAISVQDTGNTEAFF
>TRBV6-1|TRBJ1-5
CASSPSGSRQDRPQHF
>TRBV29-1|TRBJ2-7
CSVREGTVYEQYF
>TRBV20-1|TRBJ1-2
CSAERTGLANYGYTF
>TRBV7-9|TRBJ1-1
CASSQWTGGVEAFF
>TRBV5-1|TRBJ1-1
CASSSRTGLNTEAFF
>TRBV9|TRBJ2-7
CASSPKRDYEQYF
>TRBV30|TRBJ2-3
CAWSNHEVDTQYF
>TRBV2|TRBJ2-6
CASISHRTGSTGANVLTF
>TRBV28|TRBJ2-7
CASSSTRGVREQYF
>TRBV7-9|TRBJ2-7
CASSSDSGSRSYEQYF
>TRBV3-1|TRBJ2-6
CASSQASAPRGANVLTF
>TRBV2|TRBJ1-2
CASSPSRTAGVRNYGYTF
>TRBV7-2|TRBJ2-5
CASSLGNQETQYF
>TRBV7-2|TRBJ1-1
CAGRRGGMNTEAFF
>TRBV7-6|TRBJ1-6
CASSPTGDNSPLHF
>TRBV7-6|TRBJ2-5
CASSMSGGKTQYF